This T cell receptor beta chain was identified during a study of T cell responses to AZD1222 COVID-19 vaccine. The overall study: Second-dose groups at about 4 or about 12 weeks were pooled.

TCRdb's table, derived via immunoSEQ multiplex PCR, lists solely in-frame clones and lacks some. The profile shows approximately 190,000 clones, roughly 91% of them singletons. Sequenced here: peripheral blood, sampled on day 0 of AZD1222 vaccination. The TCR was taken from an adult in good health.

The chain's CDR3 is CASSYRGLPGANVLTF. CDR3 bases: TGTGCCAGCAGTTACCGAGGTCTCCCTGGGGCCAACGTCCTGACTTTC. The chain is built from TRBV6-5 and TRBJ2-6, with unresolved D. This CDR3 region has 16 residues. In germline, CDR1 is MNHEY, CDR2 SVGAGI. V gave up 2 bases and J gave up 2 bases, with 10 bases separating them.